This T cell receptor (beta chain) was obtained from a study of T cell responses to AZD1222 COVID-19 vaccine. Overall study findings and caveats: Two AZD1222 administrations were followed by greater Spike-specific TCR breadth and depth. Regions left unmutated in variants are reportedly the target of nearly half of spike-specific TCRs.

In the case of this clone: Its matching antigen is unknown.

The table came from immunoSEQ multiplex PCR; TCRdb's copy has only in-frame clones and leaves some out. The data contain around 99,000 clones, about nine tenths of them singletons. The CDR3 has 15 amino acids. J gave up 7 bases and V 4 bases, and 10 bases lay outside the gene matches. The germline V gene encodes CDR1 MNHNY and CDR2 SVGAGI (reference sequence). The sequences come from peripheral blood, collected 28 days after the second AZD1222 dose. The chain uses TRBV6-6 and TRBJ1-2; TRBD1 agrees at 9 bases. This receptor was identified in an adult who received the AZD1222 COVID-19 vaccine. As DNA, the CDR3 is TGTGCCAGCAGTTTATTGCCGGGACAGGGCTCTGGCTACACCTTC. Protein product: CASSLLPGQGSGYTF.